This T cell receptor (beta chain) was retrieved from a study of CD8 T cells in ankylosing spondylitis. Overall study results and limits: CD8+ disease-linked clones were present at relatively low frequencies in blood. Earlier studies detected some motif variants in reactive arthritis synovial fluid and blood. Typical of ankylosing spondylitis blood, it appeared, was a TCR beta motif of seven to nine highly homologous variants.

The sample holds many counts of this clonotype. Its antigen is not known. Quantitative 5'-RACE with molecular barcodes produced the TCR beta libraries. Each CDR3 protein is one row after TCRdb ran MiXCR on the 5' RACE reads. Of roughly 180,000 distinct CDR3 sequences detected, about 9.9% appear once; the ten largest clones hold under 35%. Per the germline V gene, CDR1 is MGHRA and CDR2 is YSYEKL. CDR3 length: 15 amino acids. Trimming took 1 base from V and 1 from J, leaving 11 bases between them. Input material: blood, either unsorted or a sorted T cell fraction (not recorded which). The chain links TRBV4-1 to TRBJ2-7; no reliable D call. This TCR was sampled from a male donor with ankylosing spondylitis or in good health (not recorded which). CDR3 DNA: TGCGCCAGCAGCCAAGTATTAGGCGGATCCTACGAGCAGTACTTC. Residues: CASSQVLGGSYEQYF.